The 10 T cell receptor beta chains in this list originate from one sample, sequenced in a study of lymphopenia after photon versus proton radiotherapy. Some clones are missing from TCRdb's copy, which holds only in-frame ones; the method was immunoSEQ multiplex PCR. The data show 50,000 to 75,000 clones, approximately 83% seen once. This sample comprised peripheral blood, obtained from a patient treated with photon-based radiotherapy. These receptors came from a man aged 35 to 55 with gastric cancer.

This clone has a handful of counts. CDR3 coding DNA: TGTGCCAGCAGCTTAACCGGTGCGGGGGGGAGTGAGCAGTTCTTC. Protein product: CASSLTGAGGSEQFF. The V and J genes are TRBV11-3 and TRBJ2-1; 9 nucleotides match TRBD2. The length of the CDR3 is 15 residues. V lost 2 bases to trimming and J lost 9 bases; unmatched junction nucleotides: 8. CDR1 and CDR2 from the germline V gene are SGHNT and YENEEA.

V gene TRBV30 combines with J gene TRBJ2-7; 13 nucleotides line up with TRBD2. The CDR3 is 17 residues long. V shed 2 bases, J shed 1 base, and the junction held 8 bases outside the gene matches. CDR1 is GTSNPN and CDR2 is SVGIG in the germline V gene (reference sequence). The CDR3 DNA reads TGTGCCTGGAGTAGAACTAGCGGGGGGGTAAAGTCCTACGAGCAGTACTTC. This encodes CAWSRTSGGVKSYEQYF.

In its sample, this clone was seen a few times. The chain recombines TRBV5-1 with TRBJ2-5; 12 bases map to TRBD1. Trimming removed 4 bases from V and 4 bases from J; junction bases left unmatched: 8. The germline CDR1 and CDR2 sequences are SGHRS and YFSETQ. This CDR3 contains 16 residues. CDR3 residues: CASSRGDRGRSETQYF. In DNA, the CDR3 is TGCGCCAGCAGCCGAGGGGACAGGGGGCGGTCAGAGACCCAGTACTTC.

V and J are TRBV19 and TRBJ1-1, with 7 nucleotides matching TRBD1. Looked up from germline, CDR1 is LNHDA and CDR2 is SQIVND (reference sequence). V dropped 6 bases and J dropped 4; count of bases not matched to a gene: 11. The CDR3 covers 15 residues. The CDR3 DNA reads TGTGCCAGTAGAGGTCCCGGGGAGGGGGCCACTGAAGCTTTCTTT. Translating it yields CASRGPGEGATEAFF.

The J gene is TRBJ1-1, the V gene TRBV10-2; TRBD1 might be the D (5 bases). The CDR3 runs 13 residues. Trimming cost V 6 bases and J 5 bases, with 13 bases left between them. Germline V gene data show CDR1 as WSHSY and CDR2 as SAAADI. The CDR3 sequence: CASRRGGWTEAFF. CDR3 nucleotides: TGCGCCAGCAGACGGGGGGGATGGACTGAAGCTTTCTTT.

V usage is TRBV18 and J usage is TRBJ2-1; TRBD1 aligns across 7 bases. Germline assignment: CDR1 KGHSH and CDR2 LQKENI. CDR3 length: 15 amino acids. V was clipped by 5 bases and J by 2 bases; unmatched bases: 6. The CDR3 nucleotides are TGTGCCAGCTCATCCACAGGGGATCCCTACAATGAGCAGTTCTTC. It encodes CASSSTGDPYNEQFF.

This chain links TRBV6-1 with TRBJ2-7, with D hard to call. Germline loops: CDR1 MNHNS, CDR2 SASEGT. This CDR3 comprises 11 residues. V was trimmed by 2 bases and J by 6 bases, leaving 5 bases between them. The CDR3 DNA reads TGTGCCAGCAGTGAACGGGCCGAGCAGTACTTC. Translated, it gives CASSERAEQYF.

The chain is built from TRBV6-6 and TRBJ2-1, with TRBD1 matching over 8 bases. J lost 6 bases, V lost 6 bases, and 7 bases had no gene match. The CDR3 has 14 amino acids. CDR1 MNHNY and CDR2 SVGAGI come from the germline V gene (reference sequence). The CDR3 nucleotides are TGTGCCAGCAGAATGACAGGGGCGACCAATGAGCAGTTCTTC. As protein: CASRMTGATNEQFF.

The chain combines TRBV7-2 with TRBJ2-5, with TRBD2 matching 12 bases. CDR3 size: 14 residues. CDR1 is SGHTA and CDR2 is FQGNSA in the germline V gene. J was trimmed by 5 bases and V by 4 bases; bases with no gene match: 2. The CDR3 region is CASSSGTSGETQYF. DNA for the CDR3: TGTGCCAGCAGCTCCGGGACTAGCGGGGAGACCCAGTACTTC.

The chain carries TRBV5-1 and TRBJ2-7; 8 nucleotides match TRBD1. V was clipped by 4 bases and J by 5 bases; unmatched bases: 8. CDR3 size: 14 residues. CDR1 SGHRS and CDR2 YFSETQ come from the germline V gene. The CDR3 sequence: CASSVTGGDDEQYF. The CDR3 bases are TGCGCCAGCAGCGTTACAGGGGGTGACGACGAGCAGTACTTC. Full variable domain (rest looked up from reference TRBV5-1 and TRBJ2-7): KAGVTQTPRYLIKTRGQQVTLSCSPISGHRSVSWYQQTPGQGLQFLFEYFSETQRNKGNFPGRFSGRQFSNSRSEMNVSTLELGDSALYLCASSVTGGDDEQYFGPGTRLTVT.